These 12 T cell receptor beta chains originate from one sample sequenced in a study of cytomegalovirus exposure and HLA in healthy donors. Use of 60 Vbeta and 13 Jbeta primers characterized the PCR. Sequenced by immunoSEQ multiplex PCR; TCRdb stores in-frame clones only, minus some. The table includes 150,000 or so clones, around 67% detected once. The sequencing input was PBMCs. The receptors stem from a woman aged 18-29 years in good health and CMV-seronegative.

The chain has TRBV6-4 and TRBJ2-7; D ambiguous. The germline V gene has CDR1 MRHNA and CDR2 SNTAGT. CDR3 length: 11 amino acids. V lost 5 bases and J lost 3, with 5 bases in between. CDR3 sequence reads: CASSIYYEQYF. In DNA form, the CDR3 reads TGTGCCAGCAGTATCTACTACGAGCAGTACTTC.

This clone was seen a few times. The genes are TRBV11-3 and TRBJ2-3; the match to TRBD1 covers 9 bases. In germline, CDR1 is SGHNT, CDR2 YENEEA. Trimming removed 4 bases from V and 6 bases from J; junction bases left unmatched: 5. This CDR3 region has 14 residues. The CDR3 region has the DNA TGTGCCAGCAGCTCTCCGGACAGGGGTGATACGCAGTATTTT. Encoded protein: CASSSPDRGDTQYF.

This chain links TRBV7-9 with TRBJ2-7; maybe TRBD2 (6 bases). The CDR3 runs 15 residues. Germline CDR1 SEHNR, CDR2 FQNEAQ (reference sequence). Trimming took 7 bases from V and 7 from J, leaving 23 bases between them. The chain's CDR3 is CASNPVRSGDGEQYF. CDR3 nucleotide sequence: TGTGCCAGCAACCCAGTTAGGTCGGGGGACGGAGAGCAGTACTTC.

The J gene is TRBJ1-2, the V gene TRBV9; 7 nucleotides agree with TRBD1. Germline CDR1 reads SGDLS; CDR2 reads YYNGEE. V was clipped by 3 bases and J by 4 bases; unmatched bases: 9. The CDR3 covers 15 residues. CDR3 nucleotides: TGTGCCAGCAGCGCCTCGACAGGGTCTGGCTATGGCTACACCTTC. The encoded protein is CASSASTGSGYGYTF.

About this clone: An end of the junction does not agree with germline; a read error may underlie this. The J gene is TRBJ2-6, the V gene TRBV4-3, with a possible D match to TRBD1 (5 bases). From germline, CDR1 is LGHNA and CDR2 YSLEER. There are 16 residues in the CDR3. The CDR3 spells CASSQARTSGANGLTF. Here the CDR3 DNA reads TGCGCCAGCAGCCAAGCTCGGACCTCTGGGGCCAACGGCCTGACTTTC.

The gene calls are TRBV27 and TRBJ2-7; 12 positions match TRBD1. With V trimmed by 3 bases and J by 4 bases, 7 bases remained unmatched. This CDR3 has 16 residues. In germline, CDR1 is MNHEY, CDR2 SMNVEV (reference sequence). In DNA form, the CDR3 reads TGTGCCAGCAGTTTTGTAGGGACAGGGGGCCGTTACGAGCAGTACGTC. Protein sequence: CASSFVGTGGRYEQYV.

The V and J genes are TRBV10-3 and TRBJ2-5; possible D gene TRBD1, 6 bases. Germline V gene lookup returns CDR1 ENHRY and CDR2 SYGVKD. With 10 bases removed from V and 5 bases from J, the gap between germline ends came to 23 bases. This CDR3 has 15 amino acids. This CDR3 reads CATSGHREGRETQYF. The CDR3 bases are TGTGCCACCTCGGGACACCGAGAGGGGCGGGAGACCCAGTACTTC.

The chain combines TRBV25-1 with TRBJ1-6; TRBD1 agrees at 7 bases. V lost 4 bases, J lost 7 bases, and 7 bases stayed unmatched. Germline values: CDR1 MGHDK, CDR2 SYGVNS. The length of the CDR3 is 15 residues. Written as DNA, the CDR3 is TGTGCCAGCAGTGTAAAGGGGGCGAGCAATTCACCCCTCCACTTT. The encoded protein is CASSVKGASNSPLHF.

The rearrangement joins TRBV2 to TRBJ1-5; a possible D gene is TRBD1 (5 bases). V was cut by 1 base and J by 6 bases, with 7 bases left in between. Germline assignment: CDR1 SNHLY and CDR2 FYNNEI. The length of the CDR3 is 13 residues. The CDR3 DNA follows: TGTGCCAGCAGTGAAGAAGGGGTTCAGCCCCAGCATTTT. This codes for CASSEEGVQPQHF.

This clone came up once. The rearrangement uses TRBV5-4 and TRBJ1-2; D might be TRBD1 (6 bases). V lost 4 bases and J 2 bases, leaving 12 bases between the germline ends. This CDR3 has 14 residues. CDR1 is SGHNT and CDR2 is YYREEE in the germline V gene (reference sequence). This CDR3 is CASSLGGGNYGYTF. The CDR3 DNA sequence: TGTGCCAGCAGCCTAGGGGGGGGGAACTATGGCTACACCTTC.

The chain is built from TRBV5-8 and TRBJ1-4; D gene ambiguous. Trimming removed 3 bases from V and 6 bases from J, with 15 bases in between. The CDR3 is made up of 15 amino acids. Per germline, CDR1 SGHTS and CDR2 YDEGEE. CDR3 sequence reads: CASSSGLQKDEKLFF. The CDR3 DNA follows: TGTGCCAGCAGCTCCGGACTCCAAAAGGATGAAAAACTGTTTTTT.

The V call is TRBV6-6, the J call TRBJ2-2; 7 bases align to TRBD1. Germline V gene lookup returns CDR1 MNHNY and CDR2 SVGAGI (reference sequence). The CDR3 runs to 15 residues. V lost 7 bases, J lost 4 bases, and 9 bases stayed unmatched. CDR3: CASTKQGTFTGELFF. DNA for the CDR3: TGTGCCAGCACAAAACAGGGGACGTTCACCGGGGAGCTGTTTTTT.